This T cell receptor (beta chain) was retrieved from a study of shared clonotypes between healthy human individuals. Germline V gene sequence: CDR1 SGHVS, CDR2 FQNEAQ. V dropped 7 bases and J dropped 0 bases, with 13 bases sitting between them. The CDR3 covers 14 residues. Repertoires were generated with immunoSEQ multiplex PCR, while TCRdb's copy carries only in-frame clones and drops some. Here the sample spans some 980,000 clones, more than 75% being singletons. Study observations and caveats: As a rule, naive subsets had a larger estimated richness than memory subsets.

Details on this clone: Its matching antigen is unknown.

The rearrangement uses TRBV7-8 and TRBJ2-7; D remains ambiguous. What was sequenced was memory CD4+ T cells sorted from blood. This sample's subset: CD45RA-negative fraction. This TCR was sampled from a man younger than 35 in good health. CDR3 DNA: TGTGCCAGCACCCCTCCCAGGACCTCCTACGAGCAGTACTTC. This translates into CASTPPRTSYEQYF.